This entry concerns a single T cell receptor beta chain. The germline CDR1 and CDR2 sequences are SQVTM and ANQGSEA. The CDR3 covers 13 residues. The template-switching step introduced UMIs that carried a 6-nucleotide sample barcode. For both chains, the TCRalpha and TCRbeta cDNA went through two nested PCRs of 16 and 9 cycles. TCRdb reprocessed the 5' RACE reads and reports one entry per CDR3 protein, with no DNA. The table gives 140,000 to 150,000 distinct CDR3 sequences; the top ten clones make up 1% to 1.5% of it. This sample is part of a study of monozygotic twins with inflammatory bowel disease. Each donor had less than 3 ml of blood drawn.

The specimen was blood. The source is a human donor with ulcerative colitis or Crohn's disease, or a healthy co-twin of an affected twin (not recorded which). The gene calls are TRBV29-1 and TRBJ1-4; absent DNA, TCRdb's TRBD1 call cannot be checked. CDR3 loop: CSVLDRGHGKLFF.